The sequence of this T cell receptor (beta chain) was determined in a study of shared clonotypes between healthy human individuals. Whole-study findings and limits: Relative to memory subsets, naive subsets generally showed larger estimated richness. In a few donors, around 4.8% of naive CD4 clonotypes appeared in common.

In the case of this clone: What it binds is not known.

Every subset's genomic DNA went evenly onto several immunoSEQ plates. Generated by immunoSEQ multiplex PCR, the TCRdb table keeps only in-frame clones and is missing some. The sample shows some 650,000 clones, around 97% of them seen only once. The V gene's germline CDR1 is MDHEN and CDR2 SYDVKM. The V and J ends lost 1 base and 4 bases, in that order; junction bases with no gene match: 6. The CDR3 totals 16 residues. The source of this sequence is a woman aged 30 to 39 in good health. What was sequenced was naive CD4+ T cells sorted from blood. Subset reported: CD45RA+ positively selected. J is TRBJ2-5 and V is TRBV28, with 10 bases lining up with TRBD2. This CDR3 reads CASSLLASGSTETQYF. The CDR3 DNA reads as TGTGCCAGCAGTTTATTAGCTAGCGGGAGTACAGAGACCCAGTACTTC.